These 10 T cell receptor beta chains were sequenced from one sample in a study of CD8+ T cells in alopecia areata. Extracted from the samples, RNA was reverse transcribed into cDNA to serve as the sequencing template. Profiling relied on immunoSEQ multiplex PCR, and the TCRdb table lists in-frame clones only, not all of them. Of 90,000 to 150,000 clones listed, around two fifths are singletons. What was sequenced was CD4+ T cells sorted from blood. Source of these receptors: a human donor with alopecia areata.

This clone was observed a handful of times. This chain connects TRBV7-2 to TRBJ1-2; 7 bases line up with TRBD1. Germline trimming cut 8 bases from V and 0 bases from J; bases unmatched to any gene: 9. The CDR3 extends over 15 amino acids. Germline lookup yields CDR1 SGHTA and CDR2 FQGNSA. CDR3 residues: CASGLRDRPNYGYTF. The CDR3 DNA sequence: TGTGCCAGCGGTCTCCGGGACAGACCTAACTATGGCTACACCTTC.

CDR3 protein: CASSSTGTSGRYEQYF. The CDR3 DNA follows: TGCGCCAGCAGCTCCACCGGGACTAGCGGGAGATACGAGCAGTACTTC. The chain carries TRBV5-1 and TRBJ2-7; 14 positions match TRBD2. V shed 3 bases, J shed 4 bases, and the junction held 6 bases outside the gene matches. The CDR3 consists of 16 residues. In germline, CDR1 is SGHRS, CDR2 YFSETQ.

The V call is TRBV5-4, the J call TRBJ1-2; the D is unclear. The CDR3 is 13 residues long. The V gene lost 1 base and the J gene lost 5 bases, with 9 bases spanning the gap. Germline CDR1 and CDR2: SGHNT and YYREEE (reference sequence). CDR3 region: CASSLQSDYGYTF. As DNA, the CDR3 is TGTGCCAGCAGCTTGCAGTCGGATTATGGCTACACCTTC.

J is TRBJ2-7 and V is TRBV29-1; D gene ambiguous. The CDR3 has 13 residues. Between the trimmed V and J ends, which lost 4 bases and 0 bases, there was a span of 10 bases. Looked up from germline, CDR1 is SQVTM and CDR2 is ANQGSEA. The CDR3 loop is CSVASVSSYEQYF. The CDR3 DNA sequence: TGCAGCGTTGCGTCTGTAAGCTCCTACGAGCAGTACTTC.

The chain combines TRBV30 with TRBJ2-1; TRBD2 matches at 8 bases. Germline CDR1 and CDR2: GTSNPN and SVGIG (reference sequence). The junction had 5 bases not matched to a gene; V was cut back by 5 bases and J by 5 bases. The CDR3 is made up of 13 amino acids. The CDR3 here is CAWGGTSHNEQFF. The CDR3 DNA follows: TGTGCCTGGGGCGGGACTAGTCACAATGAGCAGTTCTTC.

V and J are TRBV6-6 and TRBJ2-7; possible D gene TRBD2, 5 bases. Germline CDR1 reads MNHNY; CDR2 reads SVGAGI (reference sequence). V was shortened by 0 bases and J by 5 bases, with 8 bases between the two germline ends. CDR3 length equals 13 residues. The CDR3: CASSYSMGDEQYF. The CDR3 DNA follows: TGTGCCAGCAGTTACTCGATGGGAGACGAGCAGTACTTC.

As DNA, the CDR3 is TGTGCCAGCAGTTTATCCCCGGGACTAGCGCAGAACACCGGGGAGCTGTTTTTT. Its translation: CASSLSPGLAQNTGELFF. The V gene is TRBV27, the J gene TRBJ2-2, with 10 bases lining up with TRBD2. The CDR3 is 18 residues long. CDR1 and CDR2 (germline): MNHEY, SMNVEV (reference sequence). V was clipped by 0 bases and J by 1 base; unmatched bases: 5.

This clone was detected a few times. This rearrangement joins TRBV7-3 to TRBJ1-2; no definite D call. V lost 3 bases and J lost 0, with 5 bases in between. Per germline, CDR1 SGHTA and CDR2 FQGTGA. This CDR3 spans 13 amino acids. The CDR3 sequence is CASSFSANYGYTF. For the CDR3, the DNA is TGTGCCAGCAGCTTTTCTGCTAACTATGGCTACACCTTC.

V gene TRBV6-5 combines with J gene TRBJ1-5; D gene uncertain. V shed 3 bases and J shed 7 bases, with 10 bases lying between them. Per germline, CDR1 MNHEY and CDR2 SVGAGI. The CDR3 length is 13 residues. CDR3 amino acids: CASSYQQKQPQHF. The DNA of the CDR3 is TGTGCCAGCAGTTATCAACAGAAGCAGCCCCAGCATTTT.

This clone was seen only a few times. This rearrangement joins TRBV28 to TRBJ2-5; D possibly corresponds to TRBD1 (5 bases). Trimming stripped 8 bases from V and 0 bases from J, with 16 bases between. Germline V gene lookup returns CDR1 MDHEN and CDR2 SYDVKM. This CDR3 region has 15 residues. The CDR3 loop is CASGTGTWYQETQYF. CDR3 nucleotides: TGTGCCAGCGGAACAGGAACCTGGTACCAAGAGACCCAGTACTTC.